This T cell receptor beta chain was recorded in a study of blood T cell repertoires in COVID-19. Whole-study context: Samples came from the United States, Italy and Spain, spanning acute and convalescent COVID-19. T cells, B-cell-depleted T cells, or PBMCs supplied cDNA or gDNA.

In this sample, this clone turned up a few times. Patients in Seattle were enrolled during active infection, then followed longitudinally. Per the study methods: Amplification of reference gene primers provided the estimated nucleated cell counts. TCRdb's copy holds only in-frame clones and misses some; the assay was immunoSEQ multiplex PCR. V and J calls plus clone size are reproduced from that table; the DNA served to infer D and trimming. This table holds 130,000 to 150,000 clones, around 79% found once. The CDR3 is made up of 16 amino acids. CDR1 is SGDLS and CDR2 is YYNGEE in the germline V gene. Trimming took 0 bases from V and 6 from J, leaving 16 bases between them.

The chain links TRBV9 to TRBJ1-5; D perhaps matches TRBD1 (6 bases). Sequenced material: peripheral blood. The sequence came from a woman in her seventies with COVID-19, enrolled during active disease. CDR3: CASSVGAGEKGQPQHF. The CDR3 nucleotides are TGTGCCAGCAGCGTAGGGGCAGGGGAGAAGGGTCAGCCCCAGCATTTT.